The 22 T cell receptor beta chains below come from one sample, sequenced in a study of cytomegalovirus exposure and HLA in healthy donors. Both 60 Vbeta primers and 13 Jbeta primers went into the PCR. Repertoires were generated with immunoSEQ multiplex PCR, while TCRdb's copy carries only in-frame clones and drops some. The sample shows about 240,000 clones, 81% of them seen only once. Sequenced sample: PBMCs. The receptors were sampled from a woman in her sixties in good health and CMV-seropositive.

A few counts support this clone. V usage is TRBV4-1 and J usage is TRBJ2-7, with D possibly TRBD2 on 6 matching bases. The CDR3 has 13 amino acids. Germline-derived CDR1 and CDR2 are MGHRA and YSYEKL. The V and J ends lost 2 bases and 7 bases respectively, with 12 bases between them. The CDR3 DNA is TGCGCCAGCAGCCAAATTACCCGGGGGGAGCAGTACTTC. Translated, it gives CASSQITRGEQYF.

CDR3 sequence: CASTGELASISYNEQFF. The CDR3 DNA follows: TGTGCCAGCACAGGGGAACTAGCGTCAATTTCCTACAATGAGCAGTTCTTC. This chain uses TRBV2 with TRBJ2-1, with D possibly TRBD2 on 7 matching bases. The V end was cut by 7 bases, the J end by 1 base, with 20 bases between. The CDR3 spans 17 residues. The germline CDR1 and CDR2 sequences are SNHLY and FYNNEI.

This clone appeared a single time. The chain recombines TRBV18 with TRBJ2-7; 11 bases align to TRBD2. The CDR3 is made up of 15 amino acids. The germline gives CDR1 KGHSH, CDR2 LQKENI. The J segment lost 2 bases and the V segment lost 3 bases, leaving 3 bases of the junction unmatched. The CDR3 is CASSPGLAEPYEQYF. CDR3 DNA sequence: TGTGCCAGCTCACCGGGACTAGCGGAGCCCTACGAGCAGTACTTC.

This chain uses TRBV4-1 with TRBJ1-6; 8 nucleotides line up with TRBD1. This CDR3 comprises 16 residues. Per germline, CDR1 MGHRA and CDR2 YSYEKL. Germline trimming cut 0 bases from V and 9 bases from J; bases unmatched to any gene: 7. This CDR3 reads CASSQDQGTGGSPLHF. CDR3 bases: TGCGCCAGCAGCCAAGATCAGGGGACAGGCGGTTCACCCCTCCACTTT.

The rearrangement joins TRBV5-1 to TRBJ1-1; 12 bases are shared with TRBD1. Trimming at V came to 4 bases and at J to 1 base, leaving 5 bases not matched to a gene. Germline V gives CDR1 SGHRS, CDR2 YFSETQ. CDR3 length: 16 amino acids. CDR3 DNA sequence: TGCGCCAGCAGCGAGGGACAGGGGGCGCGGAACACTGAAGCTTTCTTT. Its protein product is CASSEGQGARNTEAFF.

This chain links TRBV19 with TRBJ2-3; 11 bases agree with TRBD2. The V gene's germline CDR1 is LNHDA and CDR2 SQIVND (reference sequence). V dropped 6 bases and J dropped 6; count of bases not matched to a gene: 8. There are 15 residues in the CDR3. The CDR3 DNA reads TGTGCCAGTAGCACCACTAGCGGGAGTATTGATACGCAGTATTTT. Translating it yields CASSTTSGSIDTQYF.

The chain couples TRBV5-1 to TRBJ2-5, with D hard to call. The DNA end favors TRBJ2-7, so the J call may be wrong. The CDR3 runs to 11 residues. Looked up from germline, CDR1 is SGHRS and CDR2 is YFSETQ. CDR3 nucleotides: TGCGCCAGCAGCGCGAACTACGAGCAGTACTTC. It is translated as CASSANYEQYF.

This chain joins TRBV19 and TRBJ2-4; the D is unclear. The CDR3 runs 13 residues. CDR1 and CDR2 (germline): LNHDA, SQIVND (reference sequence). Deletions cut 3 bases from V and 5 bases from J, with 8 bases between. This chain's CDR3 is CASSIVFQNIQYF. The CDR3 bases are TGTGCCAGTAGTATTGTCTTTCAAAACATTCAGTACTTC.

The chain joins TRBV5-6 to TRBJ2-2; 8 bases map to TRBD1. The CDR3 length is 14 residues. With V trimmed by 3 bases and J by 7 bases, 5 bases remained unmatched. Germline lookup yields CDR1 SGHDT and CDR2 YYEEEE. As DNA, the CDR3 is TGTGCCAGCAGCTGGGGACAGGTTGGCGGGGAGCTGTTTTTT. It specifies CASSWGQVGGELFF. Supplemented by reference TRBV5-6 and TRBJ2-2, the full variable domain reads DAGVTQSPTHLIKTRGQQVTLRCSPKSGHDTVSWYQQALGQGPQFIFQYYEEEERQRGNFPDRFSGHQFPNYSSELNVNALLLGDSALYLCASSWGQVGGELFFGEGSRLTVL.

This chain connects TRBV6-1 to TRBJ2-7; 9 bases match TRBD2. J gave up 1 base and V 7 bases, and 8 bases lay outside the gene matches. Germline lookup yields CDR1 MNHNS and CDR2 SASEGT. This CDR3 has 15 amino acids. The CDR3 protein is CASKSLSGSSYEQYF. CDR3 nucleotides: TGTGCCAGCAAATCACTTAGCGGGAGTTCCTACGAGCAGTACTTC.

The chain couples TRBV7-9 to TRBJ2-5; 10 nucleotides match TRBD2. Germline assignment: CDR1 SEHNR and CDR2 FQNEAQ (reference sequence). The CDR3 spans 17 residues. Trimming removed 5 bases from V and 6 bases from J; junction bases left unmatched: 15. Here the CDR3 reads CASSGGGLAQSEKTQYF. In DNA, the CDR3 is TGTGCCAGCAGCGGGGGGGGACTAGCGCAATCCGAAAAGACCCAGTACTTC.

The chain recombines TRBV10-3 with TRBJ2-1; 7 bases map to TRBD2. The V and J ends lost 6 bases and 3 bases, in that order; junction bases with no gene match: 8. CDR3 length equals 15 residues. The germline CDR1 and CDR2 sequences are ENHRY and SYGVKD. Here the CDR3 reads CAIRGLASGYNEQFF. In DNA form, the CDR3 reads TGTGCCATCAGGGGTCTGGCTAGCGGCTACAATGAGCAGTTCTTC.

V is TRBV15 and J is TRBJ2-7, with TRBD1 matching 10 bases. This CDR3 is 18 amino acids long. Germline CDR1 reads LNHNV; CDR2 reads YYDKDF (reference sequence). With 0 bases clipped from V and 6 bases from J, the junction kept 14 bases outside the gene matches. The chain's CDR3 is CATSRDTGTGVERGEQYF. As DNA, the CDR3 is TGTGCCACCAGCAGAGATACCGGGACAGGGGTAGAACGGGGCGAGCAGTACTTC.

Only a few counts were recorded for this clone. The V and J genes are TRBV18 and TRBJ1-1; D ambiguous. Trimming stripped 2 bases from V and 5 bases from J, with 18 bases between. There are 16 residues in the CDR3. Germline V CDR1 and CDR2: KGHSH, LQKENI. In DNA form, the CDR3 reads TGTGCCAGCTCACCATCTGATCAGCGAACGGGAACTGAAGCTTTCTTT. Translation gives CASSPSDQRTGTEAFF.

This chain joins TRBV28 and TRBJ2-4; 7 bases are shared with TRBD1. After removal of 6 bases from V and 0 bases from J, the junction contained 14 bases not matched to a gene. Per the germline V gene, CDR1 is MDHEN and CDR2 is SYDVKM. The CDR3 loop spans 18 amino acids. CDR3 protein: CASSTLLGQTIAKNIQYF. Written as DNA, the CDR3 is TGTGCCAGCAGCACCCTTTTGGGACAGACTATAGCCAAAAACATTCAGTACTTC.

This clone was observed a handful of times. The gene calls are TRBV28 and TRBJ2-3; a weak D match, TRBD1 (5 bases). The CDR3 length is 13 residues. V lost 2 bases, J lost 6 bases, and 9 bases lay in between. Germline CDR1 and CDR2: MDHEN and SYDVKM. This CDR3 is CASSLDSADTQYF. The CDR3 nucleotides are TGTGCCAGCAGTTTAGACAGTGCCGATACGCAGTATTTT.

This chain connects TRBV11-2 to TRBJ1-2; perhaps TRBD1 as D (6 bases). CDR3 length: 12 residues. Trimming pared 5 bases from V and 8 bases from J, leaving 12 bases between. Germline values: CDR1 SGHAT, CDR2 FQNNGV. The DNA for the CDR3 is TGTGCCAGCAGCCAAACAGGGTGGGGCTACACCTTC. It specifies CASSQTGWGYTF.

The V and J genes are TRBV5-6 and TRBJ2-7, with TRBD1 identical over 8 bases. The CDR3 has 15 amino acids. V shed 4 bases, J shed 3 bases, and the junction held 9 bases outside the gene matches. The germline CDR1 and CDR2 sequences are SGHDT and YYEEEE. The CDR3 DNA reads TGTGCCAGCAGCCCCCCCGGGACAGGCATCTACGAGCAGTACTTC. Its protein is CASSPPGTGIYEQYF.

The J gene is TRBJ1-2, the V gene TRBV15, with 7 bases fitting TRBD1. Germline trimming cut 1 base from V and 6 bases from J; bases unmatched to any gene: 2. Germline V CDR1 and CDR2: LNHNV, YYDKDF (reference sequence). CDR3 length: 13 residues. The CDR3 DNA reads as TGTGCCACCAGCAGAGGACAGGGTAATGGCTACACCTTC. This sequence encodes CATSRGQGNGYTF. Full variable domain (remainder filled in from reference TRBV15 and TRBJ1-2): DAMVIQNPRYQVTQFGKPVTLSCSQTLNHNVMYWYQQKSSQAPKLLFHYYDKDFNNEADTPDNFQSRRPNTSFCFLDIRSPGLGDTAMYLCATSRGQGNGYTFGSGTRLTVV.

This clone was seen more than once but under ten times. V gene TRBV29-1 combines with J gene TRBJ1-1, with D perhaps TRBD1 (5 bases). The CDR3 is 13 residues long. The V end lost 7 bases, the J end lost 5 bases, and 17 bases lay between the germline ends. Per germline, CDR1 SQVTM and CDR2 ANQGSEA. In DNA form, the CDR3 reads TGCAGCGCCCACGGGGGGATTGGGACTGAAGCTTTCTTT. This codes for CSAHGGIGTEAFF.

The CDR3 coding sequence is TGTGCCAGCAGCGTTAGCGGGGTTAGCACAGATACGCAGTATTTT. This sequence encodes CASSVSGVSTDTQYF. This sequence joins TRBV5-4 and TRBJ2-3, with 8 bases lining up with TRBD2. CDR1 and CDR2 from the germline V gene are SGHNT and YYREEE (reference sequence). V was pared by 4 bases and J by 0 bases, with 4 bases of the junction left unmatched. The length of the CDR3 is 15 residues. Complete variable domain (other parts from reference TRBV5-4 and TRBJ2-3): ETGVTQSPTHLIKTRGQQVTLRCSSQSGHNTVSWYQQALGQGPQFIFQYYREEENGRGNFPPRFSGLQFPNYSSELNVNALELDDSALYLCASSVSGVSTDTQYFGPGTRLTVL.

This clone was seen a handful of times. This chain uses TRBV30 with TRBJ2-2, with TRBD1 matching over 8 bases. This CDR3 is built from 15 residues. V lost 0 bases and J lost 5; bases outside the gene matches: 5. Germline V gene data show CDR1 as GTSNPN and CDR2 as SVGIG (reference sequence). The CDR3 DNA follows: TGTGCCTGGAGTGTACGGGACAGGCGTACCGGGGAGCTGTTTTTT. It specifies CAWSVRDRRTGELFF.